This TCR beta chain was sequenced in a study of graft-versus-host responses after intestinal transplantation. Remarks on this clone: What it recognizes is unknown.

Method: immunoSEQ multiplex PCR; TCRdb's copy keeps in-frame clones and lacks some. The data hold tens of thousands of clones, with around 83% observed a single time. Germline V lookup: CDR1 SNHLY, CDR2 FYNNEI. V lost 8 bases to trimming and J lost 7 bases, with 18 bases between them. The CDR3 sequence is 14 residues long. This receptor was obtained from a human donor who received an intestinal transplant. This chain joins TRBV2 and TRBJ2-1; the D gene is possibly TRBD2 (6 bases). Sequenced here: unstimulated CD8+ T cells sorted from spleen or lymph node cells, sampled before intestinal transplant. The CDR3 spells CASLRRGTRNEQFF. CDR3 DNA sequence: TGTGCCAGCTTACGGCGGGGCACGAGAAATGAGCAGTTCTTC.